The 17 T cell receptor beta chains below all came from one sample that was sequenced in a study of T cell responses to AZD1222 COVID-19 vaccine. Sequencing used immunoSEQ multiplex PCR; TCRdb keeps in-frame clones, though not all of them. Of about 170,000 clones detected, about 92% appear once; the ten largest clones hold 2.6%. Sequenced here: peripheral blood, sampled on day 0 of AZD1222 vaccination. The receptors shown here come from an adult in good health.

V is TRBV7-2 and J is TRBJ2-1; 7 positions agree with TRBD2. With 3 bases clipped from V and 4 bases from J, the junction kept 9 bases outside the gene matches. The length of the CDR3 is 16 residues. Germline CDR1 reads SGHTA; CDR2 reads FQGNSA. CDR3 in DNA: TGTGCCAGCAGCTTCCCGCTATTGGGAGGGTACAATGAGCAGTTCTTC. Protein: CASSFPLLGGYNEQFF.

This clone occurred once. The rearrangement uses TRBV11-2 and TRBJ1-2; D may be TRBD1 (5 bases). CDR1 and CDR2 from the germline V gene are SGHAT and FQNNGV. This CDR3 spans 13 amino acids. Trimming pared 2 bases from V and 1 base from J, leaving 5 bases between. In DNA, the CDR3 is TGTGCCAGCAGCTTACAGGGTAACTATGGCTACACCTTC. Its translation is CASSLQGNYGYTF.

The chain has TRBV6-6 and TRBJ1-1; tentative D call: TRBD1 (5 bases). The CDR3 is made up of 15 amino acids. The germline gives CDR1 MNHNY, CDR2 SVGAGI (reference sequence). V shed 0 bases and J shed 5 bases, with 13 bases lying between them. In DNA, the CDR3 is TGTGCCAGCAGTTACTCAAGGACAAAGGGGACTGAAGCTTTCTTT. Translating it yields CASSYSRTKGTEAFF.

Written as DNA, the CDR3 is TGTGCCAGCAGCTTAGTTGGCAGGGGGTCCTACAATGAGCAGTTCTTC. Amino acids: CASSLVGRGSYNEQFF. The V and J genes are TRBV7-2 and TRBJ2-1; TRBD1 matches 7 bases. Germline CDR1 is SGHTA and CDR2 is FQGNSA. There are 16 residues in the CDR3. The V segment lost 1 base and the J segment 1 base; nucleotides outside the gene matches: 4. The complete variable domain, with remaining parts taken from reference TRBV7-2 and TRBJ2-1, reads GAGVSQSPSNKVTEKGKDVELRCDPISGHTALYWYRQSLGQGLEFLIYFQGNSAPDKSGLPSDRFSAERTGGSVSTLTIQRTQQEDSAVYLCASSLVGRGSYNEQFFGPGTRLTVL.

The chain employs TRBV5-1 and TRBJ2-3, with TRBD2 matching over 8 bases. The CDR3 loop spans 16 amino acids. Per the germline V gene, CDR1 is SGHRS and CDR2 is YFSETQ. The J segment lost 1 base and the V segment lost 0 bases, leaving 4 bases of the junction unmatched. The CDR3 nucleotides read TGCGCCAGCAGCTTGGCTTCGACTAGCGGCACAGATACGCAGTATTTT. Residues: CASSLASTSGTDTQYF.

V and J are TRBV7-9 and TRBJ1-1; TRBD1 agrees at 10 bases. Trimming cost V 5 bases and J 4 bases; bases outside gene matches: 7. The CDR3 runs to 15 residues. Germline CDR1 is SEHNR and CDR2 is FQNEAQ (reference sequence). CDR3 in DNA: TGTGCCAGCAGCGAAGGACAGGGGGTAGGCACTGAAGCTTTCTTT. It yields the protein CASSEGQGVGTEAFF.

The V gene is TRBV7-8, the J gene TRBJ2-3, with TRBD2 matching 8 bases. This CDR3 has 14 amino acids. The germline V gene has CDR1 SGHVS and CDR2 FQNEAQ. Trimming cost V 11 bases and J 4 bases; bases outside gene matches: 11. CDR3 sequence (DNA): TGTGCCCCGCGGGGGGCGGGAGTTGCAGATACGCAGTATTTT. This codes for CAPRGAGVADTQYF.

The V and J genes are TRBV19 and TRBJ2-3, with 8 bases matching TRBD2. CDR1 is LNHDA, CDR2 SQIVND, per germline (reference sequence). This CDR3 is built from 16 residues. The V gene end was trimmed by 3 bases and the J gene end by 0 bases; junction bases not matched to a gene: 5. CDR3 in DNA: TGTGCCAGTAGTATTGGGGCTAGCGGGAGCACAGATACGCAGTATTTT. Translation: CASSIGASGSTDTQYF.

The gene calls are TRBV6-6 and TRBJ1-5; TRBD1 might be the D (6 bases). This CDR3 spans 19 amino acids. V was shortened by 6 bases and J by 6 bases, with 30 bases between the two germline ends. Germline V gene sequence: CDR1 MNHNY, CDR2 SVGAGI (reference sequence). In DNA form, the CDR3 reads TGTGCCAGCAGCTCAAACCCCGGGACAATCCCCACGGGAGGTCAGCCCCAGCATTTT. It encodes CASSSNPGTIPTGGQPQHF.

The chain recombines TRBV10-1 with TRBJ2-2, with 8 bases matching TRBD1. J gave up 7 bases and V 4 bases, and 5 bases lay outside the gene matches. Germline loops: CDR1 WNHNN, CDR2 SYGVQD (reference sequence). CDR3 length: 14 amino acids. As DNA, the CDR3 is TGCGCCAGCAGTGGCCAGGGGGCCAGCGGGGAGCTGTTTTTT. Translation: CASSGQGASGELFF.

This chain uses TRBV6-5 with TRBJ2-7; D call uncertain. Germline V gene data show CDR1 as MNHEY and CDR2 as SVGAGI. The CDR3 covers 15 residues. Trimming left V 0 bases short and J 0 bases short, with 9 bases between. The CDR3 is CASSYSSVTSYEQYF. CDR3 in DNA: TGTGCCAGCAGTTACTCGAGCGTCACCTCCTACGAGCAGTACTTC.

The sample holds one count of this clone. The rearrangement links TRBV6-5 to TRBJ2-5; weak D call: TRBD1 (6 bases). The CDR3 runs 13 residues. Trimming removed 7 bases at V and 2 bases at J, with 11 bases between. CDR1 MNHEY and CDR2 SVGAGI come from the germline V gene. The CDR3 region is CASKVQGQETQYF. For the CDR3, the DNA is TGTGCCAGCAAAGTTCAGGGGCAAGAGACCCAGTACTTC.

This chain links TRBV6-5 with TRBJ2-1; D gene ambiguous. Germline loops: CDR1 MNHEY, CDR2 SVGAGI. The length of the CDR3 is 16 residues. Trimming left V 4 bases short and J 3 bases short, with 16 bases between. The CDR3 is CASSFYSGYLYNEQFF. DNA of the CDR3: TGTGCCAGCAGTTTTTACTCTGGGTACCTCTACAATGAGCAGTTCTTC.

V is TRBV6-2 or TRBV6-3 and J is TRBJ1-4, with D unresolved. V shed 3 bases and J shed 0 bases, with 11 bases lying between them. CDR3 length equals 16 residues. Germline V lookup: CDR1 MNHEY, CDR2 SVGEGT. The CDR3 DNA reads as TGTGCCAGCAGTTATTACCCAGTAGCAACTAATGAAAAACTGTTTTTT. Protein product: CASSYYPVATNEKLFF.

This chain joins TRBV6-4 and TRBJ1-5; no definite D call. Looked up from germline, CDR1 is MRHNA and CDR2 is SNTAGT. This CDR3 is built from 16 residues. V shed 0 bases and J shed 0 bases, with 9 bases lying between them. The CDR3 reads CASSDSRRYSNQPQHF. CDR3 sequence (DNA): TGTGCCAGCAGTGACTCGAGGAGGTATAGCAATCAGCCCCAGCATTTT.

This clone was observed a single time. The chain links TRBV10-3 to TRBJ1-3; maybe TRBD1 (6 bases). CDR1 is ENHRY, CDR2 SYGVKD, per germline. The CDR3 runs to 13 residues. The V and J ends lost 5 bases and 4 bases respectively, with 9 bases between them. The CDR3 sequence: CAISPTGGNTIYF. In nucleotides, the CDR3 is TGTGCCATCAGTCCTACAGGGGGAAACACCATATATTTT.

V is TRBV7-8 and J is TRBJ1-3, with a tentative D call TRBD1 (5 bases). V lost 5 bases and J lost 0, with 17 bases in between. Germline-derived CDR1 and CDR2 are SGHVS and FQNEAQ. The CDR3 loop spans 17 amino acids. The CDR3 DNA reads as TGTGCCAGCAGCCCCTGGACATTACCGAACTCTGGAAACACCATATATTTT. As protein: CASSPWTLPNSGNTIYF.